The 13 T cell receptor beta chains below all came from one sample that was sequenced in a study of beta chain features in type 1 diabetes. Of the isolated RNA, all was reverse transcribed, and so the sequenced material was expressed TCRB transcripts. Clones were sequenced by immunoSEQ multiplex PCR, and TCRdb holds only the in-frame ones, with some missing. The sample shows about 260,000 clones, 68% of them seen only once. The sample taken for sequencing was naive CD4+ T cells from blood. Receptors originate from a man younger than 45 in good health.

This clone was counted between two and nine times. The rearrangement joins TRBV27 to TRBJ2-5; D unresolved. CDR3 size: 10 residues. Germline lookup yields CDR1 MNHEY and CDR2 SMNVEV (reference sequence). Between the trimmed V and J ends, which lost 5 bases and 5 bases, there was a span of 3 bases. Here the CDR3 reads CASSLETQYF. The CDR3 DNA is TGTGCCAGCAGTCTGGAGACCCAGTACTTC.

This rearrangement joins TRBV9 to TRBJ2-3; 9 bases line up with TRBD2. Losses at the gene ends were 4 bases for V and 0 bases for J; bases not matched to a gene: 12. This CDR3 region has 18 residues. In germline, CDR1 is SGDLS, CDR2 YYNGEE. This CDR3 reads CASSPPHGGRGSTDTQYF. CDR3 DNA: TGTGCCAGCAGCCCACCCCACGGCGGGAGGGGGAGCACAGATACGCAGTATTTT.

The J gene is TRBJ2-1, the V gene TRBV28; D unresolved. Germline V gene sequence: CDR1 MDHEN, CDR2 SYDVKM. The CDR3 has 15 residues. Trimming stripped 3 bases from V and 0 bases from J, with 9 bases between. CDR3 sequence reads: CASSLGGYSYNEQFF. For the CDR3, the DNA is TGTGCCAGCAGTTTGGGCGGATACTCCTACAATGAGCAGTTCTTC.

This rearrangement joins TRBV27 to TRBJ2-3; 8 nucleotides align to TRBD2. The CDR3 extends over 16 amino acids. The V and J ends lost 6 bases and 1 base, in that order; junction bases with no gene match: 9. The germline V gene encodes CDR1 MNHEY and CDR2 SMNVEV (reference sequence). The CDR3 protein is CASRPRAGAGTDTQYF. The CDR3 DNA reads TGTGCCAGCAGACCGAGAGCGGGGGCAGGCACAGATACGCAGTATTTT.

The chain joins TRBV29-1 to TRBJ2-7, with 11 nucleotides matching TRBD1. V was clipped by 7 bases and J by 7 bases; unmatched bases: 6. In germline, CDR1 is SQVTM, CDR2 ANQGSEA. CDR3 length: 12 residues. The CDR3 coding sequence is TGCAGCGCATGGGACAGGGGGAAAGAGCAGTACTTC. This encodes CSAWDRGKEQYF.

The chain has TRBV15 and TRBJ2-5; TRBD1 agrees at 7 bases. The CDR3 runs to 15 residues. CDR1 is LNHNV, CDR2 YYDKDF, per germline (reference sequence). Losses at the gene ends were 4 bases for V and 8 bases for J; bases not matched to a gene: 13. The DNA for the CDR3 is TGTGCCACCAGCAAACCGTCAACAGGGGCACGAACCCAGTACTTC. It encodes CATSKPSTGARTQYF.

CDR3 DNA: TGTGCCAGCAGTTACTCCCAGATAACAGATACGCAGTATTTT. It yields the protein CASSYSQITDTQYF. The chain has TRBV6-5 and TRBJ2-3; no reliable D call. Germline V gene lookup returns CDR1 MNHEY and CDR2 SVGAGI. Trimming shortened V by 0 bases and J by 3 bases, and 7 bases separated the two germline ends. This CDR3 has 14 amino acids.

The V and J genes are TRBV29-1 and TRBJ1-1; possibly TRBD1 for D (5 bases). Per germline, CDR1 SQVTM and CDR2 ANQGSEA. CDR3 length equals 14 residues. The ends were cut back, 7 bases at V and 11 bases at J, with 26 bases in the middle. The CDR3: CSGINTAQAGWAFF. In DNA, the CDR3 is TGCAGCGGCATCAATACGGCACAGGCGGGGTGGGCTTTCTTT. The whole variable domain, filled in from reference TRBV29-1 and TRBJ1-1, reads SAVISQKPSRDICQRGTSLTIQCQVDSQVTMMFWYRQQPGQSLTLIATANQGSEATYESGFVIDKFPISRPNLTFSTLTVSNMSPEDSSIYLCSGINTAQAGWAFFGQGTRLTVV.

This clone was seen more than once but under ten times. The rearrangement joins TRBV5-4 to TRBJ1-1; no clear D. Germline loops: CDR1 SGHNT, CDR2 YYREEE (reference sequence). This CDR3 comprises 14 residues. Trimming pared 9 bases from V and 0 bases from J, leaving 15 bases between. The CDR3 nucleotides read TGTGCCACCCAGCTATCTAACATGAACACTGAAGCTTTCTTT. Residues: CATQLSNMNTEAFF.

The J gene is TRBJ2-3, the V gene TRBV15; perhaps TRBD2 as D (5 bases). Germline V lookup: CDR1 LNHNV, CDR2 YYDKDF (reference sequence). Trimming removed 0 bases at V and 4 bases at J, with 8 bases between. The CDR3 is 14 residues long. The chain's CDR3 is CATSRDTGADTQYF. The CDR3 DNA reads TGTGCCACCAGCAGAGATACCGGGGCAGATACGCAGTATTTT. The complete variable domain, with remaining parts taken from reference TRBV15 and TRBJ2-3, reads DAMVIQNPRYQVTQFGKPVTLSCSQTLNHNVMYWYQQKSSQAPKLLFHYYDKDFNNEADTPDNFQSRRPNTSFCFLDIRSPGLGDTAMYLCATSRDTGADTQYFGPGTRLTVL.

This clone showed up just once. The J gene is TRBJ1-1, the V gene TRBV13; TRBD1 agrees at 8 bases. The CDR3 is 11 residues long. CDR1 PRHDT and CDR2 FYEKMQ come from the germline V gene (reference sequence). The V gene end was trimmed by 4 bases and the J gene end by 10 bases; junction bases not matched to a gene: 2. The CDR3 DNA reads TGTGCCAGCAGCTCACAGGGGGGAGCTTTCTTT. This sequence encodes CASSSQGGAFF.

The chain joins TRBV9 to TRBJ2-2; D gene unclear. With 0 bases removed from V and 3 bases from J, the gap between germline ends came to 9 bases. The CDR3 runs 15 residues. CDR1 is SGDLS, CDR2 YYNGEE, per germline. CDR3 nucleotide sequence: TGTGCCAGCAGCGTAGTTGGCAGCGACACCGGGGAGCTGTTTTTT. Its translation is CASSVVGSDTGELFF.

V is TRBV30 and J is TRBJ2-3; 8 bases are shared with TRBD2. In germline, CDR1 is GTSNPN, CDR2 SVGIG (reference sequence). The CDR3 sequence is 16 residues long. V shed 0 bases and J 0 bases; nucleotides not matched to a gene: 5. The CDR3 protein is CAWSVKSGGSTDTQYF. The CDR3 region has the DNA TGTGCCTGGAGTGTAAAAAGCGGGGGAAGCACAGATACGCAGTATTTT.